The entry that follows covers one T cell receptor beta chain sequence. Its specificity is unknown. The data were produced by immunoSEQ multiplex PCR, yet TCRdb's version contains in-frame clones alone and is incomplete. The top ten clones hold approximately 6% of a sample with fewer than 90,000 clones, around 65% of them seen once. V shed 5 bases and J shed 1 base, with 18 bases lying between them. CDR1 and CDR2 from the germline V gene are LNHDA and SQIVND (reference sequence). The CDR3 sequence is 17 residues long. This entry comes from a study of cytotoxic CD8 clonotypes in ibrutinib-treated CLL. Whole-study results and caveats: Patients showed higher baseline clonality than age-matched healthy donors, and it tracked circulating CD8+ T-cell counts.

Cryopreserved PBMCs supplied 2 to 2.5 micrograms of genomic DNA for TCR beta libraries. The chain employs TRBV19 and TRBJ2-1; D perhaps matches TRBD1 (6 bases). The sequencing here drew on PBMCs, taken after 12 months of ibrutinib treatment. The receptor comes from a human donor with chronic lymphocytic leukemia. DNA of the CDR3: TGTGCCAGTAGTGAAGATCTGGACAGATCATCCTACAATGAGCAGTTCTTC. This translates into CASSEDLDRSSYNEQFF.